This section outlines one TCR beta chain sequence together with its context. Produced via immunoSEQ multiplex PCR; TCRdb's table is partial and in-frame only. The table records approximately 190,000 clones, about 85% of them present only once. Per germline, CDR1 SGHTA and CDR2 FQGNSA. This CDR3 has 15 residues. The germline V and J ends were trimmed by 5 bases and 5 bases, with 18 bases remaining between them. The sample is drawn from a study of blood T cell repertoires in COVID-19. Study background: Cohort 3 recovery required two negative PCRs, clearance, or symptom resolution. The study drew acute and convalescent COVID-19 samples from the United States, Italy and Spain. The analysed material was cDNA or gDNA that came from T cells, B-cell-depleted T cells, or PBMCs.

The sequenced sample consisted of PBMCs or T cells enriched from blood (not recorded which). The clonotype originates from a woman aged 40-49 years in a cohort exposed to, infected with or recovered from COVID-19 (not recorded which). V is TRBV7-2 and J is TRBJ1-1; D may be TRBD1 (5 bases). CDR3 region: CASSPVGGGVTEAFF. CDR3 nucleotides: TGTGCCAGCAGCCCCGTCGGGGGAGGCGTTACTGAAGCTTTCTTT.